This TCR beta chain is from a study of blood T cells in healthy people across ages. A J-beta primer mix and a sample-barcoded 5' primer were used in a second PCR of roughly 6 to 11 cycles. MiXCR, run by TCRdb on the 5' RACE reads, gives a single entry per CDR3 protein. The profile shows more than 1,000,000 distinct CDR3 sequences, less than 25% of them singletons. The CDR3 sequence is 11 residues long. V gave up 4 bases and J gave up 7 bases, with 4 bases separating them. CDR1 is KGHDR, CDR2 SFDVKD, per germline. The same sample was also used in a study of T cells of mothers and their children.

The TCR sequence derives from a girl aged 2 to 10 in good health. This rearrangement joins TRBV24-1 to TRBJ2-1, with D unclear. Sequencing input: blood. DNA of the CDR3: TGTGCCACCAGTGAGCTTAATGAGCAGTTCTTC. Translating it yields CATSELNEQFF.